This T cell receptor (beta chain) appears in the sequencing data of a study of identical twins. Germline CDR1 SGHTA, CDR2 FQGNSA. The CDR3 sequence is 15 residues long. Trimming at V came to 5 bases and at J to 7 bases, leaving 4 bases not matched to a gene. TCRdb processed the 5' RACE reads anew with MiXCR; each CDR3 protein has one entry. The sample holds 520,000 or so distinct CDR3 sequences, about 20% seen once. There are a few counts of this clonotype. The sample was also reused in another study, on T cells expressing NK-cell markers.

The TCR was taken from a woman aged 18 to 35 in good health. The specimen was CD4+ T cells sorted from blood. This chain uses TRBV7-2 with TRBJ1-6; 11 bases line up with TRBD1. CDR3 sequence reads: CASSQGTGGNSPLHF. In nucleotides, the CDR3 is TGTGCCAGCAGCCAAGGGACAGGGGGAAATTCACCCCTCCACTTT.